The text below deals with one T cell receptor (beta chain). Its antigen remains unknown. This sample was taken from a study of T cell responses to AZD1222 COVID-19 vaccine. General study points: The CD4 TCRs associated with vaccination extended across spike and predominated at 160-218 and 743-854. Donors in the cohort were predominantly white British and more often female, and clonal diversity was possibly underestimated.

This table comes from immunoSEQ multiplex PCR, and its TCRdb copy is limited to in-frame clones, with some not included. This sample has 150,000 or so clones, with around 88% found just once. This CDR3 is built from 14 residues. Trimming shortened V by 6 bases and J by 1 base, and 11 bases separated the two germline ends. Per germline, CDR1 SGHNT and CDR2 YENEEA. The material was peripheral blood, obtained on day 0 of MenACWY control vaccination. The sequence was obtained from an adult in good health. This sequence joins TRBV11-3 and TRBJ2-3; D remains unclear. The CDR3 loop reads CASSNLEGTDTQYF. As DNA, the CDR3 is TGTGCCAGCAGTAATCTAGAAGGCACAGATACGCAGTATTTT.